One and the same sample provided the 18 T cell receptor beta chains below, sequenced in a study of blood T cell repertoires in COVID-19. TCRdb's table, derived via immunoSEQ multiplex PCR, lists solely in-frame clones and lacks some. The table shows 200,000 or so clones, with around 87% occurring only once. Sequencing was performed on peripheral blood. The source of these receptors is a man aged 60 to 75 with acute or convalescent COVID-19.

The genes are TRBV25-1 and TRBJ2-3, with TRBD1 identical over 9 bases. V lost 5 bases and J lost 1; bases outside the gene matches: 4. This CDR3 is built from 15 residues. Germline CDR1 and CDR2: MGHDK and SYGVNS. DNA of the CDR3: TGTGCCAGCAGTCTCCGGACAGGGGGCACAGATACGCAGTATTTT. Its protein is CASSLRTGGTDTQYF.

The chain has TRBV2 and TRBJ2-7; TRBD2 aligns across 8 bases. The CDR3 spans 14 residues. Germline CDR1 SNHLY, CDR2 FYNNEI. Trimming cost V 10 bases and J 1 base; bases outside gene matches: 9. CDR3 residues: CATVSAGVSYEQYF. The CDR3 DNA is TGTGCCACCGTATCAGCGGGGGTGTCCTACGAGCAGTACTTC. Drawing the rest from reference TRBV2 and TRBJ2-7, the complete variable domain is EPEVTQTPSHQVTQMGQEVILRCVPISNHLYFYWYRQILGQKVEFLVSFYNNEISEKSEIFDDQFSVERPDGSNFTLKIRSTKLEDSAMYFCATVSAGVSYEQYFGPGTRLTVT.

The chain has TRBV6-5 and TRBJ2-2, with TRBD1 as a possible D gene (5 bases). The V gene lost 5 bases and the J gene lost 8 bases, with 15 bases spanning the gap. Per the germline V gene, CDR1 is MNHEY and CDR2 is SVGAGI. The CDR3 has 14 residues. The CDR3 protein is CASSPAKPGGELFF. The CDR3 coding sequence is TGTGCCAGCAGTCCCGCAAAGCCAGGGGGGGAGCTGTTTTTT.

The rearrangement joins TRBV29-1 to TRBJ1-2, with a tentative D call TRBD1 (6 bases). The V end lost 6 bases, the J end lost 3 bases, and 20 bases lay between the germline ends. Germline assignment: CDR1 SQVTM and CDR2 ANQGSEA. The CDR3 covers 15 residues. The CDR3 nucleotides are TGCAGCGTCTCCGGGACAAGGGTCTACGACTATGGCTACACCTTC. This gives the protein CSVSGTRVYDYGYTF.

The CDR3 DNA is TGTGCCAGCAGCTTATCCATAGGGGGAGAAACGCAGTATTTT. It codes for CASSLSIGGETQYF. V gene TRBV7-7 combines with J gene TRBJ2-3; TRBD1 is a possible D gene (6 bases). The germline gives CDR1 SSHAT, CDR2 FNYEAQ (reference sequence). Between the trimmed V and J ends, which lost 2 bases and 9 bases, there was a span of 15 bases. The CDR3 sequence is 14 residues long.

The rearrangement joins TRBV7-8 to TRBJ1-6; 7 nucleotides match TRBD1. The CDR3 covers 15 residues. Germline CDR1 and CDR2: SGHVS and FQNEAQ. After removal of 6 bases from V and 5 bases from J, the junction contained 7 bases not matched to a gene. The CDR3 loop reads CASSNRDSNNSPLHF. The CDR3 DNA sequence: TGTGCCAGCAGTAACCGGGACAGTAATAATTCACCCCTCCACTTT.

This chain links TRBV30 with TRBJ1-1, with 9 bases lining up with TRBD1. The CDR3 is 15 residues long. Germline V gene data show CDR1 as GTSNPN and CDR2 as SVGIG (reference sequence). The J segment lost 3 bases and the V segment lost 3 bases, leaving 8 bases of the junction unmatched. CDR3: CAWRRKQGAYTEAFF. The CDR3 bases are TGTGCCTGGAGACGAAAACAGGGGGCGTACACTGAAGCTTTCTTT.

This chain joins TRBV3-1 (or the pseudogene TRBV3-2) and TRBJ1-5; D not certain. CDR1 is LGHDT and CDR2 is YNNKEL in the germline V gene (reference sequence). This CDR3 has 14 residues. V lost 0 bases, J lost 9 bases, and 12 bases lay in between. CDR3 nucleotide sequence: TGTGCCAGCAGCCAAGAGACGGCGGGAGCGCCCCAGCATTTT. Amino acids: CASSQETAGAPQHF.

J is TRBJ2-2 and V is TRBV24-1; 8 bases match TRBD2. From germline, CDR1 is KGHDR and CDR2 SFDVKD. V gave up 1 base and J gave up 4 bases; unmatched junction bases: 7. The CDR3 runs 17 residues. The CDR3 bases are TGTGCCACCAGTGATTTTGCCCTAGCGGGTACCACCGGGGAGCTGTTTTTT. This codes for CATSDFALAGTTGELFF.

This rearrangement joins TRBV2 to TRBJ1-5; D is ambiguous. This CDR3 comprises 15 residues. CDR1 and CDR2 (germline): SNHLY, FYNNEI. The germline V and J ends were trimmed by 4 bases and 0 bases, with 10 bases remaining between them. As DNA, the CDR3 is TGTGCCAGCAGTGGAGGGCAGGCTAGCAATCAGCCCCAGCATTTT. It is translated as CASSGGQASNQPQHF.

The DNA of the CDR3 is TGTGCCAGCAGCACCCCGGTGGGGGCGACCCAGTACTTC. It codes for CASSTPVGATQYF. The gene calls are TRBV27 and TRBJ2-5, with TRBD1 as a possible D gene (6 bases). The CDR3 extends over 13 amino acids. V was clipped by 6 bases and J by 7 bases, with 15 bases between them. From germline, CDR1 is MNHEY and CDR2 SMNVEV (reference sequence).

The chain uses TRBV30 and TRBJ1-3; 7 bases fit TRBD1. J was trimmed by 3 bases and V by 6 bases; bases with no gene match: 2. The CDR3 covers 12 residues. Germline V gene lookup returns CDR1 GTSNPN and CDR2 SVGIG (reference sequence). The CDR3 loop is CACGTDGNTIYF. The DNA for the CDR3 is TGTGCCTGCGGGACAGATGGAAACACCATATATTTT.

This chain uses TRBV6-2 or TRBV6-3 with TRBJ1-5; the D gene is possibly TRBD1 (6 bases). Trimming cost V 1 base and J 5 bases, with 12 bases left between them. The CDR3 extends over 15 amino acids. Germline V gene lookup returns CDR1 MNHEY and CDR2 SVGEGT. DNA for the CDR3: TGTGCCAGCAGTTACTTCGGACAGAATGATCAGCCCCAGCATTTT. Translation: CASSYFGQNDQPQHF.

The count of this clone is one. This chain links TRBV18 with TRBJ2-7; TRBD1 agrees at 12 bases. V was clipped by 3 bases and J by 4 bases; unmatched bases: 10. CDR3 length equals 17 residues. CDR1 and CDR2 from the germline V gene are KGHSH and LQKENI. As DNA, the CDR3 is TGTGCCAGCTCACCGGGACAGGGGGCACTAGCGGGGTACGAGCAGTACTTC. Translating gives CASSPGQGALAGYEQYF.

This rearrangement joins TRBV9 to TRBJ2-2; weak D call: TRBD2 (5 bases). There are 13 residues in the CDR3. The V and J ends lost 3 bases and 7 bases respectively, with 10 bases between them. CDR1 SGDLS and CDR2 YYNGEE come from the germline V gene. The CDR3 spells CASSGLQGGELFF. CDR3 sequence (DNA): TGTGCCAGCAGCGGACTACAAGGCGGGGAGCTGTTTTTT.

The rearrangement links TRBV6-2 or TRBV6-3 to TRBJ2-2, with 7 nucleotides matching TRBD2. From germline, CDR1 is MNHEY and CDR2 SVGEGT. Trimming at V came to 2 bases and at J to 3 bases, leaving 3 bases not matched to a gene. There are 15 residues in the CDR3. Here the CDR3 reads CASSYGGVDTGELFF. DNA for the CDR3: TGTGCCAGCAGTTACGGGGGGGTGGACACCGGGGAGCTGTTTTTT.

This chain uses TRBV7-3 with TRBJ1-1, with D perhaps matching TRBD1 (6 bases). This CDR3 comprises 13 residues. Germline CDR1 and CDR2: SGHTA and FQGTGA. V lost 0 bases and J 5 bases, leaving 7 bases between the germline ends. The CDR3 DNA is TGTGCCAGCAGCTTAACGGGGGCAACTGAAGCTTTCTTT. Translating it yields CASSLTGATEAFF.

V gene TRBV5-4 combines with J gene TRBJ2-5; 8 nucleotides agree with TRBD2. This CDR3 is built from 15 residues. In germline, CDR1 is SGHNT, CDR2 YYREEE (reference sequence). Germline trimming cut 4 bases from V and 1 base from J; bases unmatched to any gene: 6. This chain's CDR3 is CASSPAGGLQETQYF. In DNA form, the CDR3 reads TGTGCCAGCAGCCCCGCGGGAGGTCTCCAAGAGACCCAGTACTTC.